This TCR beta chain was sequenced during a study of CD8 T cells in ankylosing spondylitis (dated by TCRdb to about 2017). Regarding the research as a whole: T cell receptor beta repertoires were profiled in healthy donors and ankylosing spondylitis patients so that disease-linked TCR variants could be found. The full study cohort comprised about 23 ankylosing spondylitis patients and 110 or so healthy donors. Peripheral blood was sampled, and synovial fluid was additionally collected from ankylosing spondylitis patients. Overall study outcomes, separate from this receptor: In peripheral blood, the disease-linked clones were found at relatively low frequencies and had a CD8+ phenotype. Some TCR beta motif variants had previously been reported in synovial fluid and blood of reactive arthritis patients, which suggested common disease-initiation mechanisms. A TCR beta motif made up of eight or nine highly homologous amino acid variants appeared to be characteristic of blood from ankylosing spondylitis patients. Significant enrichment of the disease-linked clones was reported in matched synovial fluid samples from ankylosing spondylitis patients.

As for this clonotype: Its specific antigen is unknown. No qualities accompany the bases; no much larger clone lies one base away.

V lost 2 bases and J lost 3 bases, and the count of bases not matched to a germline gene is 4. The germline V gene specifies SGHTA as CDR1 and FQGNSA as CDR2. Taken from cysteine to phenylalanine, the CDR3 has 14 residues. Only the CDR3 region is kept as DNA, spanning 42 bases read in frame from base 1. Sequencing took place on an Illumina HiSeq 2500. Quantitative 5'-RACE with molecular barcodes was used to prepare TCR beta libraries. Regarding the original processing steps: A new computational method based on a probabilistic model of VDJ rearrangement was used to identify disease-linked TCR variants. TCRdb cleaned the public reads at Q25 with fastp, built clones with MiXCR and kept in-frame beta chains. Each entry is one CDR3 protein sequence, shown with its most common DNA and genes. What appears here as the V and J calls and clone size reflects TCRdb's work, not the paper's. The sample table contains 150,000 to 200,000 distinct CDR3 sequences; only one count was recorded for 11% of them. About 28% of the sample comes from the top ten.

The TCR originated in a male donor with ankylosing spondylitis or in good health (not recorded which). Sequencing was performed on blood, either unsorted or a sorted T cell fraction (not recorded which). The V gene is TRBV7-2 and the J gene is TRBJ2-7, and 7 bases in between align with TRBD2. The DNA sequence is given as TGTGCCAGCAGCTTACCAGCGGGAAGCTACGAGCAGTACTTC. This translates into CASSLPAGSYEQYF.